What follows are 18 T cell receptor beta chains derived from one specimen sequenced in a study of CD8+CD57+ T cells in acquired aplastic anemia. According to the study, genomic DNA was the template for TCR beta VDJ and CDR3 profiling. TCRdb re-called the reads through MiXCR, storing one row per CDR3 protein. The sample yields about 270,000 distinct CDR3 sequences, 55% to 65% seen once. Sequenced sample: sorted CD4+, CD8+, or CD8+CD57+ T cells (not recorded which) from PBMCs. The receptor source for this set is a human donor with severe aplastic anemia or a healthy control (not recorded which).

This clonotype occurred once. The chain recombines TRBV5-5 with TRBJ2-7; 13 nucleotides align to TRBD2. This CDR3 has 19 residues. V was clipped by 3 bases and J by 0 bases; unmatched bases: 12. Per germline, CDR1 SGHKS and CDR2 YYEKEE (reference sequence). CDR3 residues: CASSSSPTSGGVISYEQYF. The CDR3 DNA follows: TGTGCCAGCAGCTCCTCCCCCACTAGCGGGGGGGTTATCTCCTACGAGCAGTACTTC.

The rearrangement uses TRBV7-9 and TRBJ2-7, with 11 bases identical to TRBD2. This CDR3 is 13 amino acids long. Germline-derived CDR1 and CDR2 are SEHNR and FQNEAQ (reference sequence). Unmatched junction bases numbered 0, after V lost 3 bases and J lost 5 bases. As DNA, the CDR3 is TGTGCCAGCAGCTTGACTAGCGGGGACGAGCAGTACTTC. Translated, it gives CASSLTSGDEQYF.

This clonotype was seen repeatedly, ten times or more. V usage is TRBV6-6 and J usage is TRBJ1-1; perhaps TRBD1 as D (6 bases). This CDR3 is built from 16 residues. CDR1 and CDR2 from the germline V gene are MNHNY and SVGAGI (reference sequence). V was trimmed by 6 bases and J by 3 bases, leaving 20 bases between them. The CDR3 spells CASRPPPGDKYTEAFF. CDR3 in DNA: TGTGCCAGCAGACCACCCCCAGGGGACAAATACACTGAAGCTTTCTTT.

This clonotype was seen at least ten times. CDR3 sequence reads: CASSYSGGGAGYTF. The DNA for the CDR3 is TGTGCCAGCAGTTACTCGGGGGGGGGAGCTGGCTACACCTTC. This chain connects TRBV6-5 to TRBJ1-2, with TRBD1 as a possible D gene (5 bases). Trimming removed 0 bases from V and 7 bases from J, with 12 bases in between. Germline V gives CDR1 MNHEY, CDR2 SVGAGI. The CDR3 has 14 amino acids.

The chain has TRBV2 and TRBJ2-1; TRBD2 matches at 7 bases. Germline CDR1 is SNHLY and CDR2 is FYNNEI. The CDR3 spans 15 residues. Germline trimming cut 3 bases from V and 7 bases from J; bases unmatched to any gene: 9. CDR3 coding DNA: TGTGCCAGCAGTGACTTGGGAGGGTCAATTAATGAGCAGTTCTTC. Translated, it gives CASSDLGGSINEQFF.

Concerning this clonotype: The missing conserved phenylalanine or tryptophan at the end of this CDR3 makes a read error likely. The rearrangement joins TRBV25-1 to TRBJ1-6, with D possibly TRBD1 on 5 matching bases. Trimming shortened V by 4 bases and J by 6 bases, and 13 bases separated the two germline ends. The germline gives CDR1 MGHDK, CDR2 SYGVNS. The CDR3 is 15 residues long. CDR3 amino acids: CASSGPGRPNSPLHL. DNA of the CDR3: TGTGCCAGCAGTGGCCCGGGACGTCCTAATTCACCCCTCCACTTG.

CDR3: CASSSGTTSTDTQYF. In nucleotides, the CDR3 is TGTGCCAGCAGTTCCGGGACAACAAGCACAGATACGCAGTATTTT. V gene TRBV5-5 combines with J gene TRBJ2-3, with a tentative D call TRBD1 (6 bases). The V gene's germline CDR1 is SGHKS and CDR2 YYEKEE (reference sequence). The CDR3 length is 15 residues. Deletions cut 5 bases from V and 0 bases from J, with 13 bases between.

Concerning this clonotype itself: A read error is likely, as this CDR3 ends without the conserved phenylalanine or tryptophan. The chain recombines TRBV11-1 with TRBJ2-1; D is perhaps TRBD2 (5 bases). The CDR3 contains 13 residues. V was shortened by 4 bases and J by 3 bases, with 7 bases between the two germline ends. Germline V lookup: CDR1 SGHAT, CDR2 FQDESV (reference sequence). The CDR3 loop is CASSSRGYNEQFL. CDR3 nucleotide sequence: TGTGCCAGCAGCTCACGGGGCTACAATGAGCAGTTCCTC.

The chain couples TRBV19 to TRBJ2-1, with 11 bases aligning to TRBD2. From germline, CDR1 is LNHDA and CDR2 SQIVND (reference sequence). J was trimmed by 4 bases and V by 8 bases; bases with no gene match: 7. The CDR3 has 15 amino acids. The CDR3 loop is CASGDWTSGYNEQFF. In DNA, the CDR3 is TGTGCCAGTGGGGATTGGACTAGCGGGTACAATGAGCAGTTCTTC.

With regard to this clonotype: Here the CDR3 omits its conserved ending phenylalanine or tryptophan, so a read error is the likely source. V and J are TRBV7-9 and TRBJ2-7; D call uncertain. The CDR3 spans 14 residues. Germline values: CDR1 SEHNR, CDR2 FQNEAQ (reference sequence). CDR3 DNA sequence: TGCGCCAGCAGCTTCGGACGGAAAGACTACGAGCAGTACTCT. Its protein is CASSFGRKDYEQYS.

The V and J genes are TRBV7-3 and TRBJ2-1; D is perhaps TRBD1 (7 bases). This CDR3 region has 15 residues. The ends were cut back, 5 bases at V and 2 bases at J, with 13 bases in the middle. Germline CDR1 is SGHTA and CDR2 is FQGTGA. The CDR3 DNA reads TGTGCCAGCAGCCTGTCAGGGGGGCCCTACAATGAGCAGTTCTTC. This gives the protein CASSLSGGPYNEQFF.

The rearrangement uses TRBV29-1 and TRBJ1-4; 9 bases are a match to TRBD1. The CDR3 runs to 12 residues. V shed 6 bases and J 8 bases; nucleotides not matched to a gene: 4. Germline V gene data show CDR1 as SQVTM and CDR2 as ANQGSEA. CDR3 in amino acids: CSVADRGEKLFF. The CDR3 DNA reads TGCAGCGTCGCCGACAGGGGGGAAAAACTGTTTTTT.

This clonotype has at least ten counts. This rearrangement joins TRBV10-3 to TRBJ2-7; the D gene is possibly TRBD2 (7 bases). The ends were cut back, 0 bases at V and 3 bases at J, with 18 bases in the middle. The CDR3 runs 17 residues. CDR1 ENHRY and CDR2 SYGVKD come from the germline V gene. The CDR3 DNA is TGTGCCATCAGTGAGTCGAAGCCCCCGGGGGGCCACTACGAGCAGTACTTC. It is translated as CAISESKPPGGHYEQYF.

The chain joins TRBV20-1 to TRBJ2-5, with 15 bases lining up with TRBD2. The CDR3 has 18 amino acids. Germline V gene sequence: CDR1 DFQATT, CDR2 SNEGSKA (reference sequence). The junction had 13 bases not matched to a gene; V was cut back by 1 base and J by 7 bases. This CDR3 is CSARAIGLAGGPSGTQYF. As DNA, the CDR3 is TGCAGTGCTAGAGCTATAGGACTAGCGGGAGGGCCGTCGGGGACCCAGTACTTC.

The CDR3 DNA sequence: TGTGCCAGCAGCTGGCTTGATATTGCCGCCTACGAGCAGTACTTC. Its protein is CASSWLDIAAYEQYF. The chain joins TRBV5-5 to TRBJ2-7, with no clear D. The germline V and J ends were trimmed by 3 bases and 2 bases, with 15 bases remaining between them. The CDR3 sequence is 15 residues long. The germline V gene has CDR1 SGHKS and CDR2 YYEKEE (reference sequence).

The rearrangement links TRBV7-2 to TRBJ2-3, with TRBD2 identical over 11 bases. This CDR3 region has 18 residues. With V trimmed by 5 bases and J by 0 bases, 10 bases remained unmatched. Per germline, CDR1 SGHTA and CDR2 FQGNSA. CDR3 residues: CASSAGLAGATSTDTQYF. In DNA, the CDR3 is TGTGCCAGCAGCGCCGGACTAGCGGGCGCTACTAGCACAGATACGCAGTATTTT.

This clonotype appeared many times. One junction end disagrees with the germline gene, perhaps due to a read error. The chain uses TRBV30 and TRBJ1-2; the match to TRBD1 covers 7 bases. The CDR3 sequence is 12 residues long. Germline loops: CDR1 GTSNPN, CDR2 SVGIG (reference sequence). CDR3 protein: CAWSRTGQDLYF. The CDR3 DNA is TGTGCCTGGAGCCGGACAGGCCAGGACCTGTACTTC.

Many counts were recorded for this clonotype. The chain employs TRBV6-1 and TRBJ2-7; D unresolved. Germline lookup yields CDR1 MNHNS and CDR2 SASEGT. The V end lost 3 bases, the J end lost 0 bases, and 9 bases lay between the germline ends. CDR3 length: 14 amino acids. Written as DNA, the CDR3 is TGTGCCAGCAGTGACAGGCCTCACTCCTACGAGCAGTACTTC. Translating gives CASSDRPHSYEQYF.